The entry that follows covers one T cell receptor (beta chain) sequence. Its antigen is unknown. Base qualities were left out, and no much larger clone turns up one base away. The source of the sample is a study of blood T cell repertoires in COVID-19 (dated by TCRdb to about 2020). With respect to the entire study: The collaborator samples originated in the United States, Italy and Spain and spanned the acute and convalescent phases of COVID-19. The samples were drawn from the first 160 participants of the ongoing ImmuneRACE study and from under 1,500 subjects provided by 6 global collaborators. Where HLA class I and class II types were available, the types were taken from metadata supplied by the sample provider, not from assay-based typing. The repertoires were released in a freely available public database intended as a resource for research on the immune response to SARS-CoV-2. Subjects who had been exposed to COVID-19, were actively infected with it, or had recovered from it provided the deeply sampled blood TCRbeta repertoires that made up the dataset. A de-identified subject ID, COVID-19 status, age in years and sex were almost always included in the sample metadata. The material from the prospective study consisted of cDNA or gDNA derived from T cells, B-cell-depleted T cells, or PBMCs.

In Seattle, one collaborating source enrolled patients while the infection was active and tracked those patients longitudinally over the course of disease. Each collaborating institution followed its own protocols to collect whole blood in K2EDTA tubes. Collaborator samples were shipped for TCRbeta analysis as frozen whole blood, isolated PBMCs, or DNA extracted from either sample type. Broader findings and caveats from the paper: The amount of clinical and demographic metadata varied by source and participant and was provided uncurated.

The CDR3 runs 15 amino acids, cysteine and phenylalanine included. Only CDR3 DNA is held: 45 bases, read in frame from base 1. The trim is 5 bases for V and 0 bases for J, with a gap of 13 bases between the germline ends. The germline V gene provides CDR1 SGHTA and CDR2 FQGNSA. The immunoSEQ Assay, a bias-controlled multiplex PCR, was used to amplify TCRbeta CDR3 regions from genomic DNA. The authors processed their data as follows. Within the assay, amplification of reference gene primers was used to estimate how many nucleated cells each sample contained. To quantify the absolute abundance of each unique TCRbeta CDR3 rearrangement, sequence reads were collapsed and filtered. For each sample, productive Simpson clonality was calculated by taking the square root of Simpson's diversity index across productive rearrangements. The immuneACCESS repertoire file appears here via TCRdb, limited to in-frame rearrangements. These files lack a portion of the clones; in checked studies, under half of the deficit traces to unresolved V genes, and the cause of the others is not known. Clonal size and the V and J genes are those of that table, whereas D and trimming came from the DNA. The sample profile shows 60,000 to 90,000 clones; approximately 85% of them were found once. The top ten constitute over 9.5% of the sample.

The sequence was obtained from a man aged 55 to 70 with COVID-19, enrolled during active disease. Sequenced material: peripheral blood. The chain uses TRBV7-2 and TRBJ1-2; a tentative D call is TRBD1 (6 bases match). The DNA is TGTGCCAGCAGCCCGAACAGGGCAGCTAACTATGGCTACACCTTC. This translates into CASSPNRAANYGYTF. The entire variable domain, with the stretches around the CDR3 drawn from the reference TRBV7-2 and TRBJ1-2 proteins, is GAGVSQSPSNKVTEKGKDVELRCDPISGHTALYWYRQSLGQGLEFLIYFQGNSAPDKSGLPSDRFSAERTGGSVSTLTIQRTQQEDSAVYLCASSPNRAANYGYTFGSGTRLTVV.